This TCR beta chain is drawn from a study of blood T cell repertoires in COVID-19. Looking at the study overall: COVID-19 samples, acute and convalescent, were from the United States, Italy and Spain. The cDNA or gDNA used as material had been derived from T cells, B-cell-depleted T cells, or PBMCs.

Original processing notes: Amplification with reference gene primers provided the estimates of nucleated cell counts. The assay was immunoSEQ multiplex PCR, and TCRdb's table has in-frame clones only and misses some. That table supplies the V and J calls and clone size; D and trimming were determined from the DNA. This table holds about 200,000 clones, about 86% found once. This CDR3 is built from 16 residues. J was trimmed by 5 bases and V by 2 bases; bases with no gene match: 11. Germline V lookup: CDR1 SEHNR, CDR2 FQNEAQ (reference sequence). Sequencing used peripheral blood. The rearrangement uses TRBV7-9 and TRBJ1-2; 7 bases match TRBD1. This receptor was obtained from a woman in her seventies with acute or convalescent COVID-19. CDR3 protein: CASSLQLPGTAYGYTF. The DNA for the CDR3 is TGTGCCAGCAGCTTACAACTCCCCGGGACAGCTTATGGCTACACCTTC.